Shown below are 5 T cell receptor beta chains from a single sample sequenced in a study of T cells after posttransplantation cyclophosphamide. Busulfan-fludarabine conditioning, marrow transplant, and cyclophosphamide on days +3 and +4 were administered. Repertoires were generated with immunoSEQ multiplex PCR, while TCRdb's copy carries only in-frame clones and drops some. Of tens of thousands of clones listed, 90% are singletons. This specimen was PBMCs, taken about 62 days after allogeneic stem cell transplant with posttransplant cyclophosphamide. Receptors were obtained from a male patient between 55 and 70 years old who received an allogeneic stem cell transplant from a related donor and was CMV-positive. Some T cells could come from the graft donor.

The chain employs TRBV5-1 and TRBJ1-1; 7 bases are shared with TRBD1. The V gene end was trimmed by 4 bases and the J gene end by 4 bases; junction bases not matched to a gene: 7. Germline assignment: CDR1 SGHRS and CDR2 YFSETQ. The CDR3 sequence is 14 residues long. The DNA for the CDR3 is TGCGCCAGCAGCCATGGGGGACAGACCACTGAAGCTTTCTTT. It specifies CASSHGGQTTEAFF.

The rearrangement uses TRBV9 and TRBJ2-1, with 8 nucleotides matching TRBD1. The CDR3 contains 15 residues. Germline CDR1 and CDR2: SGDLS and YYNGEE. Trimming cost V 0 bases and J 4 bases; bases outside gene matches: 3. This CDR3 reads CASSVAGQGYNEQFF. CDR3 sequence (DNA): TGTGCCAGCAGCGTAGCCGGACAGGGTTACAATGAGCAGTTCTTC.

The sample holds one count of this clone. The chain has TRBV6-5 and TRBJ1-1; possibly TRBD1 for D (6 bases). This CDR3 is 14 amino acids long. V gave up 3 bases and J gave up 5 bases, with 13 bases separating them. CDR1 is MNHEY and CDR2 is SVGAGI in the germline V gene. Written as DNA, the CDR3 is TGTGCCAGCAGTTATGGGGGGGGGCGTACTGAAGCTTTCTTT. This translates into CASSYGGGRTEAFF.

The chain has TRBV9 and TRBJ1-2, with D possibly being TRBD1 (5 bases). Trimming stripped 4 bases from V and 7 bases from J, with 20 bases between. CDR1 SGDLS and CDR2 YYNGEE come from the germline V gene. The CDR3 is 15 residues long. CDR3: CASSPWGGPPAGYTF. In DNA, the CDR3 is TGTGCCAGCAGCCCGTGGGGGGGACCCCCCGCTGGCTACACCTTC.

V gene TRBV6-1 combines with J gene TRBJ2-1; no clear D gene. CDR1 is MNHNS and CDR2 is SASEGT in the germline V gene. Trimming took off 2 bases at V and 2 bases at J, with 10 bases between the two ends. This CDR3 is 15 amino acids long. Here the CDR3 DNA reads TGTGCCAGCAGTGAACGTTGGCAGACCTACAATGAGCAGTTCTTC. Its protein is CASSERWQTYNEQFF.